Sequencing of this T cell receptor beta chain was carried out in a study of blood T cells in healthy people across ages. Notes on the study in general: PBMCs went unsorted, and a conclusive naive versus antigen-experienced comparison was therefore prevented. Across the age range, TCR beta diversity per million T cells fell in a roughly linear way. As naive T cell percentage varied, TCR beta diversity correlated strongly with it.

A note on this clonotype: Antigen specificity is unknown.

With a J-beta primer mix and a sample-barcoded 5' primer, a second PCR ran about 7 to 11 cycles. TCRdb used MiXCR to reprocess the 5' RACE reads, holding one entry per CDR3 protein. Altogether over 1.5 million distinct CDR3 sequences are present, about 50% being singletons, with the ten largest covering 2% to 2.5%. This clonotype was sampled from a woman aged 40 to 50 in good health. Sample: blood.

CDR3 coding DNA: TGTGCCAGCAGCTATCATAGGAGTGAAGCTTTCTTT. Protein: CASSYHRSEAFF. The chain uses TRBV11-2 and TRBJ1-1; D uncertain. Trimming left V 4 bases short and J 7 bases short, with 10 bases between. Germline CDR1 and CDR2: SGHAT and FQNNGV. The CDR3 is 12 residues long.